This T cell receptor (beta chain) was recorded in a study of T-cell memory formation after mild COVID-19. Study-wide points: Among contracting clones, CD4+ were mainly CM/EM and CD8+ enriched in EMRA.

TCRdb fed the 5' RACE reads into MiXCR, producing one record per CDR3 protein. The data show some 200,000 distinct CDR3 sequences, about 22% seen once. This clonotype was counted ten times or more. Its antigen is not identified. The specimen sequenced was PBMCs or a T cell subset sorted from them (not recorded which). This TCR was recovered from an adult woman who had mild COVID-19 (a few samples of this study predate the infection). Cell type and time point are not known.

The CDR3 DNA is TGTGCTAGTGGTTTGGTCTTCCATTACGAGCAGTACTTC. Its translation is CASGLVFHYEQYF. The rearrangement links TRBV12-5 to TRBJ2-7, with unresolved D. The V and J ends lost 0 bases and 4 bases respectively, with 7 bases between them. The CDR3 is made up of 13 amino acids. Germline V gene sequence: CDR1 LGHNT, CDR2 FRNRAP.